This T cell receptor beta chain appears in the sequencing data of a study of cytomegalovirus exposure and HLA in healthy donors. The PCR made use of 60 Vbeta and 13 Jbeta primers. Repertoires were generated with immunoSEQ multiplex PCR, while TCRdb's copy carries only in-frame clones and drops some. The table shows around 150,000 clones, with 70% to 80% occurring only once. Germline V CDR1 and CDR2: LGHNA, YNFKEQ. The V end lost 4 bases, the J end lost 6 bases, and 13 bases lay between the germline ends. The length of the CDR3 is 14 residues. This chain joins TRBV4-2 and TRBJ2-1, with D unresolved. The sample was PBMCs. The sequence derives from a man in his thirties or forties in good health and CMV-seronegative. CDR3 sequence reads: CASSRDLAGNEQFF. CDR3 coding DNA: TGTGCCAGCAGCCGAGACTTAGCCGGCAATGAGCAGTTCTTC.